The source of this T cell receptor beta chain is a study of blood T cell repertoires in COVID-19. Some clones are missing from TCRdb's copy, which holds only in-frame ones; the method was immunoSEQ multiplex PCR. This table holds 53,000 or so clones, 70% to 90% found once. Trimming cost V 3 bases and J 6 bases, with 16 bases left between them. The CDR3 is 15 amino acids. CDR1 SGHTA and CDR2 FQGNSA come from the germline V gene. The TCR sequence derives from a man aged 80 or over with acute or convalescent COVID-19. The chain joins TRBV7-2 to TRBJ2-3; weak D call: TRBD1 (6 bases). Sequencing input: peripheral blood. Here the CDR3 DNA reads TGTGCCAGCAGCTTGGGGACACCCGCGTTGGATACGCAGTATTTT. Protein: CASSLGTPALDTQYF.